The present T cell receptor beta chain was sequenced within a study of brain T cells in children with intractable seizures. Study results and caveats: Viral specificity was inferred only from CDR3 similarity; HCMV serostatus was unknown. Clones missing pre-surgery may reflect undersampling of that blood sample.

Time point meaning: blood from clinic visit 5 months post-surgery; TSC patient then seizure free. Only cases whose brain tissue showed the highest T cell transcript signatures were sequenced. This CDR3 region has 16 residues. V was clipped by 5 bases and J by 4 bases, with 20 bases between them. Germline values: CDR1 SEHNR, CDR2 FQNEAQ (reference sequence). Remarks on this clone: Its specificity is not known.

Profiled with immunoSEQ multiplex PCR; TCRdb holds only in-frame clones, not every one. Of 340,000 or so clones listed, about 94% are singletons. The chain combines TRBV7-9 with TRBJ1-2, with D perhaps matching TRBD1 (6 bases). This TCR derives from a boy younger than two with tuberous sclerosis and intractable seizures. Material: peripheral blood, obtained roughly 5 months after surgery. The CDR3 reads CASSPRESGGGYGYTF. The CDR3 DNA reads as TGTGCCAGCAGCCCCCGGGAGTCGGGAGGGGGCTATGGCTACACCTTC.